Below, 26 T cell receptor beta chains from the same sample are listed, as sequenced in a study of control samples from healthy donors and cancer patients. Repertoires were generated with immunoSEQ multiplex PCR, while TCRdb's copy carries only in-frame clones and drops some. In the table there are roughly 130,000 clones, less than 95% of which are singletons. Specimen: blood. These receptors were collected from a man younger than 30 in good health.

V gene TRBV12-3 or TRBV12-4 combines with J gene TRBJ2-5; D is unclear. The CDR3 is 12 amino acids. V lost 5 bases and J 7 bases, leaving 11 bases between the germline ends. The CDR3 is CASSAKTTTQYF. In nucleotides, the CDR3 is TGTGCCAGCAGTGCAAAAACCACGACCCAGTACTTC.

The chain employs TRBV12-3 or TRBV12-4 and TRBJ2-7; D is possibly TRBD1 (6 bases). The CDR3 contains 13 residues. V dropped 7 bases and J dropped 1 base, with 11 bases sitting between them. This CDR3 reads CASTQTGSYEQYF. The CDR3 bases are TGTGCCAGCACTCAGACAGGTTCCTACGAGCAGTACTTC.

This clone was counted once. The chain links TRBV20-1 to TRBJ2-7; 7 positions agree with TRBD1. The CDR3 contains 13 residues. V was pared by 3 bases and J by 0 bases, with 2 bases of the junction left unmatched. Germline loops: CDR1 DFQATT, CDR2 SNEGSKA (reference sequence). In DNA form, the CDR3 reads TGCAGTGCTAGTGGGGACAGCTCCTACGAGCAGTACTTC. This encodes CSASGDSSYEQYF.

The chain is built from TRBV9 and TRBJ1-1; D not certain. Germline V gene data show CDR1 as SGDLS and CDR2 as YYNGEE. The CDR3 spans 13 residues. Trimming cost V 0 bases and J 4 bases, with 7 bases left between them. CDR3 protein: CASSVAVGTEAFF. The CDR3 DNA follows: TGTGCCAGCAGCGTAGCAGTGGGCACTGAAGCTTTCTTT.

The chain recombines TRBV6-2 or TRBV6-3 with TRBJ2-1, with D unclear. The V gene's germline CDR1 is MNHEY and CDR2 SVGEGT. Trimming took 4 bases from V and 1 from J, leaving 11 bases between them. The CDR3 contains 15 residues. DNA of the CDR3: TGTGCCAGCAGTTTGGGGTCTCGATCCTACAATGAGCAGTTCTTC. Translating it yields CASSLGSRSYNEQFF.

The table lists this clone with a few counts. V and J are TRBV5-6 and TRBJ1-3; no reliable D call. CDR3 length equals 14 residues. The V end was cut by 2 bases, the J end by 0 bases, with 6 bases between. Germline lookup yields CDR1 SGHDT and CDR2 YYEEEE. The CDR3 bases are TGTGCCAGCAGCTTCGGAAGCTCTGGAAACACCATATATTTT. Translated: CASSFGSSGNTIYF. Supplemented by reference TRBV5-6 and TRBJ1-3, the full variable domain reads DAGVTQSPTHLIKTRGQQVTLRCSPKSGHDTVSWYQQALGQGPQFIFQYYEEEERQRGNFPDRFSGHQFPNYSSELNVNALLLGDSALYLCASSFGSSGNTIYFGEGSWLTVV.

This rearrangement joins TRBV25-1 to TRBJ1-3; no clear D. Germline assignment: CDR1 MGHDK and CDR2 SYGVNS. V was cut by 2 bases and J by 4 bases, with 6 bases left in between. There are 13 residues in the CDR3. The CDR3 DNA sequence: TGTGCCAGCAGTGAAGGGCTCGGAAACACCATATATTTT. Protein sequence: CASSEGLGNTIYF.

The rearrangement uses TRBV9 and TRBJ2-2; the D gene could be TRBD1 or TRBD2 (5 bases each). This CDR3 is 17 amino acids long. The germline V gene encodes CDR1 SGDLS and CDR2 YYNGEE. V lost 3 bases, J lost 6 bases, and 21 bases lay in between. This CDR3 reads CASSGTGTIPYAGELFF. The CDR3 nucleotides read TGTGCCAGCAGCGGGACCGGGACCATACCTTATGCCGGGGAGCTGTTTTTT.

V usage is TRBV6-5 and J usage is TRBJ1-1, with unresolved D. The CDR3 runs to 15 residues. Germline V gene sequence: CDR1 MNHEY, CDR2 SVGAGI. V was shortened by 0 bases and J by 0 bases, with 8 bases between the two germline ends. DNA of the CDR3: TGTGCCAGCAGTTACTCACTACACATGAACACTGAAGCTTTCTTT. This encodes CASSYSLHMNTEAFF.

The chain employs TRBV11-2 and TRBJ1-2, with D possibly being TRBD1 (6 bases). Looked up from germline, CDR1 is SGHAT and CDR2 is FQNNGV. There are 13 residues in the CDR3. Trimming shortened V by 1 base and J by 14 bases, and 17 bases separated the two germline ends. The CDR3 sequence: CASSLVGGGHSTF. The CDR3 DNA reads as TGTGCCAGCAGCTTAGTCGGTGGGGGCCACTCGACCTTC.

The V and J genes are TRBV12-3 or TRBV12-4 and TRBJ1-2, with D tentatively TRBD1 (5 bases). CDR3 length equals 13 residues. V was clipped by 7 bases and J by 4 bases, with 13 bases between them. The CDR3, as DNA: TGTGCCAGCACCCGGGACCGGAGCTATGGCTACACCTTC. It codes for CASTRDRSYGYTF.

The chain uses TRBV6-5 and TRBJ1-5; maybe TRBD1 (5 bases). The length of the CDR3 is 13 residues. Trimming removed 6 bases at V and 8 bases at J, with 14 bases between. Germline-derived CDR1 and CDR2 are MNHEY and SVGAGI. CDR3 nucleotide sequence: TGTGCCAGCAGCAACACAGGTCTTGAGCCCCAGCATTTT. Encoded protein: CASSNTGLEPQHF.

This clone was recorded only once. The chain has TRBV12-5 and TRBJ2-6; D is unresolved. The germline gives CDR1 LGHNT, CDR2 FRNRAP. The V end lost 8 bases, the J end lost 4 bases, and 9 bases lay between the germline ends. The CDR3 contains 13 residues. For the CDR3, the DNA is TGTGCTAGTCACCTAAGCGGGGCCAACGTCCTGACTTTC. This sequence encodes CASHLSGANVLTF.

The chain links TRBV18 to TRBJ2-7; D may be TRBD1 (6 bases). Trimming pared 4 bases from V and 0 bases from J, leaving 13 bases between. Germline V gene lookup returns CDR1 KGHSH and CDR2 LQKENI. The CDR3 contains 15 residues. The CDR3 spells CASSLSGESSYEQYF. CDR3 DNA: TGTGCCAGCTCACTCTCAGGGGAGAGCTCCTACGAGCAGTACTTC.

In this sample, this clone turned up once. The CDR3 nucleotides are TGTGCCAGCACAGGGACAGGGGACACCGGGGAGCTGTTTTTT. Amino acids: CASTGTGDTGELFF. The V and J genes are TRBV3-1 (or the pseudogene TRBV3-2) and TRBJ2-2; 10 nucleotides match TRBD1. The CDR3 extends over 14 amino acids. Germline CDR1 is LGHDT and CDR2 is YNNKEL (reference sequence). V was clipped by 7 bases and J by 3 bases; unmatched bases: 2.

The V call is TRBV10-3, the J call TRBJ1-2; D is ambiguous. CDR3 length: 15 amino acids. Looked up from germline, CDR1 is ENHRY and CDR2 is SYGVKD. Trimming left V 3 bases short and J 1 base short, with 12 bases between. In DNA, the CDR3 is TGTGCCATCAGTGACCCGCGGACGGATAACTATGGCTACACCTTC. Protein sequence: CAISDPRTDNYGYTF.

V usage is TRBV6-6 and J usage is TRBJ2-3; the D is unclear. Trimming removed 6 bases from V and 2 bases from J, with 6 bases in between. CDR1 MNHNY and CDR2 SVGAGI come from the germline V gene (reference sequence). The CDR3 consists of 12 residues. The CDR3 protein is CASSMTTDTQYF. CDR3 DNA sequence: TGTGCCAGCAGCATGACCACAGATACGCAGTATTTT.

This clone came up once. This chain connects TRBV1 to TRBJ2-5; the tabulated D call, TRBD2, remains unverified against the DNA. TRBV1 is a known pseudogene. This CDR3 region has 17 residues. The chain's CDR3 is CTSSQDLGLAGRETQYF. The CDR3 DNA is TGCACCAGCAGCCAAGATTTAGGACTAGCGGGGAGAGAGACCCAGTACTTC.

This clone was counted a single time. The rearrangement uses TRBV13 and TRBJ2-7; 11 positions agree with TRBD2. The V and J ends lost 5 bases and 3 bases, in that order; junction bases with no gene match: 18. CDR1 is PRHDT, CDR2 FYEKMQ, per germline (reference sequence). This CDR3 has 19 residues. Written as DNA, the CDR3 is TGTGCCAGCAGCACCCGGCGTCATAGCGGGGGGGCCGCTTACTACGAGCAGTACTTC. Encoded protein: CASSTRRHSGGAAYYEQYF.

This chain links TRBV27 with TRBJ1-5, with a possible D match to TRBD1 (5 bases). V was trimmed by 6 bases and J by 3 bases, leaving 15 bases between them. Looked up from germline, CDR1 is MNHEY and CDR2 is SMNVEV (reference sequence). CDR3 length equals 15 residues. CDR3 coding DNA: TGTGCCAGCAGCCTCCGGGACGGATCCAATCAGCCCCAGCATTTT. It codes for CASSLRDGSNQPQHF.

This clone has just one count. The chain is built from TRBV10-3 and TRBJ1-1, with no clear D. Trimming cost V 8 bases and J 1 base, with 17 bases left between them. This CDR3 has 15 amino acids. CDR1 is ENHRY and CDR2 is SYGVKD in the germline V gene. The CDR3 coding sequence is TGTGCCATCGTCAATTTCAGGAATCCGAACACTGAAGCTTTCTTT. Protein: CAIVNFRNPNTEAFF.

V usage is TRBV11-2 and J usage is TRBJ1-2, with D possibly TRBD1 on 5 matching bases. The germline V and J ends were trimmed by 2 bases and 6 bases, with 13 bases remaining between them. Looked up from germline, CDR1 is SGHAT and CDR2 is FQNNGV. The CDR3 has 14 amino acids. The CDR3 region is CASSLSPSGHGYTF. CDR3 nucleotide sequence: TGTGCCAGCAGCTTATCCCCCTCAGGGCATGGCTACACCTTC. Supplemented by reference TRBV11-2 and TRBJ1-2, the full variable domain reads EAGVAQSPRYKIIEKRQSVAFWCNPISGHATLYWYQQILGQGPKLLIQFQNNGVVDDSQLPKDRFSAERLKGVDSTLKIQPAKLEDSAVYLCASSLSPSGHGYTFGSGTRLTVV.

This chain uses TRBV4-1 with TRBJ2-3; 8 bases match TRBD2. The CDR3 length is 14 residues. Trimming removed 6 bases from V and 1 base from J; junction bases left unmatched: 3. The V gene's germline CDR1 is MGHRA and CDR2 YSYEKL. The DNA of the CDR3 is TGCGCCAGCAGGCAGACTAGCGGCACAGATACGCAGTATTTT. Translation gives CASRQTSGTDTQYF.

V and J are TRBV20-1 and TRBJ1-2; 7 bases are shared with TRBD1. The junction had 1 base not matched to a gene; V was cut back by 5 bases and J by 7 bases. Germline V gene lookup returns CDR1 DFQATT and CDR2 SNEGSKA (reference sequence). The CDR3 runs to 10 residues. CDR3 residues: CSAWDSGYTF. The CDR3 DNA sequence: TGCAGTGCTTGGGACAGTGGCTACACCTTC.

The chain recombines TRBV24-1 with TRBJ2-7; unclear D gene. This CDR3 has 15 amino acids. In germline, CDR1 is KGHDR, CDR2 SFDVKD. V lost 0 bases and J 3 bases, leaving 11 bases between the germline ends. Here the CDR3 reads CATSDLGRPFYEQYF. The CDR3 DNA is TGTGCCACCAGTGATTTGGGAAGACCGTTCTACGAGCAGTACTTC.

For the CDR3, the DNA is TGCGCCAGCAGCCAAGCTCTGGACTATGGCTACACCTTC. As protein: CASSQALDYGYTF. The V gene is TRBV4-1, the J gene TRBJ1-2; the D is unclear. Germline V gene lookup returns CDR1 MGHRA and CDR2 YSYEKL. Deletions cut 1 base from V and 3 bases from J, with 6 bases between. This CDR3 has 13 amino acids.